A single sample is the source of the 12 T cell receptor beta chains below, sequenced in a study of molecular identifiers for immune sequencing clone quantification. TCRdb fed the PCR reads into MiXCR, producing one record per CDR3 protein. This sample has a few hundred thousand distinct CDR3 sequences, with 25% found just once. Source material: naive CD8+ T cells from blood, with Jurkat cell RNA spiked in. Subset denoted: FACS-sorted CD8+CD4-CCR7+CD45RA+ naive T cells. These receptors came from a human donor in good health. Some libraries in this study had Jurkat cell RNA spiked in.

There are a few counts of this clonotype. The J gene is TRBJ1-6, the V gene TRBV20-1; TRBD1 matches at 10 bases. In germline, CDR1 is DFQATT, CDR2 SNEGSKA (reference sequence). The V gene end was trimmed by 0 bases and the J gene end by 9 bases; junction bases not matched to a gene: 5. The length of the CDR3 is 15 residues. The CDR3 sequence: CSARDEDRGISPLHF. In DNA form, the CDR3 reads TGCAGTGCTAGAGATGAGGACAGGGGGATTTCACCCCTCCACTTT.

The J gene is TRBJ1-5, the V gene TRBV4-3; 8 nucleotides align to TRBD1. CDR3 length: 16 amino acids. V trimming: 0 bases; J trimming: 3 bases; junction bases outside the gene matches: 4. Germline V gene lookup returns CDR1 LGHNA and CDR2 YSLEER. CDR3 coding DNA: TGCGCCAGCAGCCAAGATCTCAGGGGGCTCAATCAGCCCCAGCATTTT. Residues: CASSQDLRGLNQPQHF.

The CDR3 loop reads CSVEHRGRAYEQYF. The CDR3 nucleotides read TGCAGCGTTGAGCACCGGGGCAGGGCCTACGAGCAGTACTTC. The gene calls are TRBV29-1 and TRBJ2-7; D tentatively reads TRBD1 or TRBD2 (5 bases each). V was clipped by 3 bases and J by 2 bases, with 14 bases between them. The germline gives CDR1 SQVTM, CDR2 ANQGSEA. CDR3 size: 14 residues.

V and J are TRBV7-9 and TRBJ1-1, with D possibly matching TRBD1 (6 bases). The germline CDR1 and CDR2 sequences are SEHNR and FQNEAQ (reference sequence). CDR3 length: 14 amino acids. V shed 4 bases and J shed 3 bases, with 12 bases lying between them. The chain's CDR3 is CASSSTGWDTEAFF. As DNA, the CDR3 is TGTGCCAGCAGCTCAACAGGGTGGGACACTGAAGCTTTCTTT.

About this clonotype itself: At one end the junction does not follow the germline gene, possibly because of a read error. The rearrangement links TRBV7-3 to TRBJ2-2, with D possibly TRBD2 on 5 matching bases. The CDR3 sequence is 14 residues long. Looked up from germline, CDR1 is SGHTA and CDR2 is FQGTGA. The CDR3 reads CASGLGGNTGELFF. The CDR3 DNA reads TGTGCCAGCGGCTTAGGAGGGAACACCGGGGAGCTGTTTTTT. The variable domain in full, with the rest retrieved from reference TRBV7-3 and TRBJ2-2, is GAGVSQTPSNKVTEKGKYVELRCDPISGHTALYWYRQSLGQGPEFLIYFQGTGAADDSGLPNDRFFAVRPEGSVSTLKIQRTERGDSAVYLCASGLGGNTGELFFGEGSRLTVL.

This clonotype was seen repeatedly, ten times or more. The chain couples TRBV4-3 to TRBJ1-5, with D possibly matching TRBD1 (6 bases). Between the trimmed V and J ends, which lost 0 bases and 6 bases, there was a span of 15 bases. The CDR3 is made up of 16 amino acids. Germline assignment: CDR1 LGHNA and CDR2 YSLEER. CDR3 protein: CASSQDKFGGAQPQHF. For the CDR3, the DNA is TGCGCCAGCAGCCAAGATAAATTCGGGGGGGCTCAGCCCCAGCATTTT.

The chain recombines TRBV9 with TRBJ2-5; D is possibly TRBD1 (5 bases). This CDR3 has 14 amino acids. V was pared by 4 bases and J by 4 bases, with 14 bases between. The germline V gene has CDR1 SGDLS and CDR2 YYNGEE. CDR3 bases: TGTGCCAGCAGCCCGACTGGGGCCCCAGAGACCCAGTACTTC. Protein product: CASSPTGAPETQYF.

The chain links TRBV19 to TRBJ1-6; 9 bases map to TRBD1. The germline gives CDR1 LNHDA, CDR2 SQIVND (reference sequence). V trimming: 3 bases; J trimming: 8 bases; junction bases outside the gene matches: 5. CDR3 length equals 15 residues. The CDR3 DNA sequence: TGTGCCAGTAGTATGGAGGGACAGGGCGATTCACCCCTCCACTTT. Translating gives CASSMEGQGDSPLHF.

This clonotype has a count of ten or more. This chain links TRBV7-9 with TRBJ2-3; TRBD2 might be the D (5 bases). The length of the CDR3 is 17 residues. CDR1 and CDR2 from the germline V gene are SEHNR and FQNEAQ (reference sequence). The germline V and J ends were trimmed by 0 bases and 2 bases, with 15 bases remaining between them. The CDR3 DNA follows: TGTGCCAGCAGCTTAGCGGGAGACAACCGCGACACAGATACGCAGTATTTT. It is translated as CASSLAGDNRDTDTQYF.

The V and J genes are TRBV12-3 or TRBV12-4 and TRBJ2-3; no clear D. The CDR3 runs to 13 residues. The V gene lost 3 bases and the J gene lost 2 bases, with 6 bases spanning the gap. In DNA, the CDR3 is TGTGCCAGCAGTTTGCAGGCCACAGATACGCAGTATTTT. Amino acids: CASSLQATDTQYF.

This clonotype was counted once. V is TRBV27 and J is TRBJ2-4; D may be TRBD2 (6 bases). Germline values: CDR1 MNHEY, CDR2 SMNVEV (reference sequence). The V and J ends lost 7 bases and 2 bases respectively, with 15 bases between them. The CDR3 loop spans 15 amino acids. The CDR3 sequence: CASMSRLGPKNIQYF. Written as DNA, the CDR3 is TGTGCCAGCATGTCCCGACTAGGCCCCAAAAACATTCAGTACTTC.

To note about this clonotype: The junction differs from germline at one of its ends, possibly a read error. V usage is TRBV27 and J usage is TRBJ2-3, with a weak D call TRBD1 (7 bases). Germline V gene data show CDR1 as MNHEY and CDR2 as SMNVEV (reference sequence). CDR3 length: 17 amino acids. CDR3 DNA sequence: TGTGCCAGCAGTAACTTAGCGGTTAGCGGAGGGACAGATACGCAGGATTTT. As protein: CASSNLAVSGGTDTQDF.